This T cell receptor (beta chain) was sequenced during a study of cytomegalovirus exposure and HLA in healthy donors. Findings and limits, study-wide: CMV serostatus stood as the only immune exposure information on hand.

60 Vbeta and 13 Jbeta primers were used in PCR. Measured with immunoSEQ multiplex PCR; TCRdb has only the in-frame clones, and not every one. Seen here are about 200,000 clones, approximately 90% observed once, and the top ten hold 1% to 1.4%. V dropped 4 bases and J dropped 4 bases, with 13 bases sitting between them. Germline V gene lookup returns CDR1 SGHVS and CDR2 FNYEAQ. This CDR3 comprises 14 residues. In its sample, this clone was seen a few times. Its antigen remains unidentified. The genes are TRBV7-6 and TRBJ1-1; no clear D. What was sequenced was PBMCs. The receptor was isolated from a boy aged 2-15 years in good health and CMV-seronegative. The CDR3 DNA follows: TGTGCCAGCAGCTCACGCGAGGGTTTCACTGAAGCTTTCTTT. This codes for CASSSREGFTEAFF.